These 12 T cell receptor beta chains originate from one sample sequenced in a study of blood T cell repertoires in COVID-19. Clones were sequenced by immunoSEQ multiplex PCR, and TCRdb holds only the in-frame ones, with some missing. This table has around 200,000 clones, just under 80% appearing once. What was sequenced was peripheral blood. Receptor source: a woman aged 80 or over with active or convalescent COVID-19.

This chain uses TRBV2 with TRBJ1-4; no firm D call. Between the trimmed V and J ends, which lost 3 bases and 4 bases, there was a span of 12 bases. Germline-derived CDR1 and CDR2 are SNHLY and FYNNEI. CDR3 length: 15 amino acids. The CDR3 coding sequence is TGTGCCAGCAGTGATCGGAGGTCCTATAATGAAAAACTGTTTTTT. Translated: CASSDRRSYNEKLFF.

J is TRBJ1-1 and V is TRBV3-1 (or the pseudogene TRBV3-2); TRBD1 agrees at 8 bases. Losses at the gene ends were 3 bases for V and 5 bases for J; bases not matched to a gene: 8. The germline CDR1 and CDR2 sequences are LGHDT and YNNKEL (reference sequence). CDR3 size: 15 residues. CDR3 DNA sequence: TGTGCCAGCAGCCAGGGGCAGGGGGCTGGTACTGAAGCTTTCTTT. It codes for CASSQGQGAGTEAFF.

J is TRBJ2-2 and V is TRBV5-1; no clear D. The CDR3 contains 16 residues. Between the trimmed V and J ends, which lost 6 bases and 4 bases, there was a span of 19 bases. The germline V gene encodes CDR1 SGHRS and CDR2 YFSETQ. CDR3 amino acids: CASKRGGKVGTGELFF. As DNA, the CDR3 is TGCGCCAGCAAGAGAGGCGGTAAAGTAGGCACCGGGGAGCTGTTTTTT.

The V call is TRBV10-1, the J call TRBJ2-3, with 8 bases matching TRBD2. Trimming at V came to 1 base and at J to 2 bases, leaving 5 bases not matched to a gene. The CDR3 extends over 16 amino acids. CDR1 and CDR2 from the germline V gene are WNHNN and SYGVQD (reference sequence). CDR3 amino acids: CASSELRGAVTDTQYF. In DNA form, the CDR3 reads TGCGCCAGCAGTGAGTTGCGGGGGGCCGTCACAGATACGCAGTATTTT.

V gene TRBV10-3 combines with J gene TRBJ2-6; 7 bases line up with TRBD2. After removal of 3 bases from V and 0 bases from J, the junction contained 5 bases not matched to a gene. Germline values: CDR1 ENHRY, CDR2 SYGVKD. The CDR3 runs 17 residues. CDR3 residues: CAISDQRGRSGANVLTF. CDR3 coding DNA: TGTGCCATCAGTGACCAGCGGGGTCGCTCTGGGGCCAACGTCCTGACTTTC.

This sequence joins TRBV28 and TRBJ1-2, with unresolved D. Germline loops: CDR1 MDHEN, CDR2 SYDVKM. V was shortened by 6 bases and J by 5 bases, with 10 bases between the two germline ends. The CDR3 is 12 amino acids. The CDR3 loop is CASSWRDYGYTF. In DNA, the CDR3 is TGTGCCAGCAGCTGGAGGGATTATGGCTACACCTTC.

This chain uses TRBV24-1 with TRBJ2-2; a weak D match, TRBD1 (6 bases). The CDR3 has 14 residues. Between the trimmed V and J ends, which lost 5 bases and 6 bases, there was a span of 12 bases. Germline lookup yields CDR1 KGHDR and CDR2 SFDVKD. The DNA of the CDR3 is TGTGCCACCAGTGGCAGGGGTCGGCCCGGGGAGCTGTTTTTT. Encoded protein: CATSGRGRPGELFF.

The gene calls are TRBV3-1 (or the pseudogene TRBV3-2) and TRBJ2-1; D is unclear. Trimming took off 2 bases at V and 6 bases at J, with 5 bases between the two ends. The CDR3 has 12 amino acids. The germline gives CDR1 LGHDT, CDR2 YNNKEL (reference sequence). The CDR3 loop reads CASSQSSNEQFF. CDR3 in DNA: TGTGCCAGCAGCCAATCTAGCAATGAGCAGTTCTTC.

The chain recombines TRBV5-1 with TRBJ2-5, with 11 bases lining up with TRBD1. The ends lost 1 base at V and 2 bases at J; junction bases unmatched: 4. Germline loops: CDR1 SGHRS, CDR2 YFSETQ. This CDR3 region has 16 residues. The CDR3 DNA reads TGCGCCAGCAGCTTGCGTGGGACAGGGGGTCAAGAGACCCAGTACTTC. It is translated as CASSLRGTGGQETQYF.

V and J are TRBV23-1 and TRBJ2-1; D is perhaps TRBD1 (5 bases). TRBV23-1 carries the ORF label, with uncertain function. This CDR3 contains 16 residues. V was clipped by 0 bases and J by 6 bases, with 15 bases between them. The CDR3 reads CASSQSRQGWCNEQFF. CDR3 bases: TGCGCCAGCAGTCAATCTCGGCAGGGATGGTGCAATGAGCAGTTCTTC.

V is TRBV12-3 or TRBV12-4 and J is TRBJ1-6, with TRBD1 identical over 8 bases. The V and J ends lost 6 bases and 8 bases, in that order; junction bases with no gene match: 3. The CDR3 is 13 residues long. The CDR3 loop is CASSGQGYSPLHF. DNA for the CDR3: TGTGCCAGCAGCGGACAGGGTTATTCACCCCTCCACTTT.

The rearrangement uses TRBV3-1 (or the pseudogene TRBV3-2) and TRBJ1-1, with TRBD1 matching 10 bases. Germline values: CDR1 LGHDT, CDR2 YNNKEL (reference sequence). V dropped 3 bases and J dropped 11; count of bases not matched to a gene: 9. The CDR3 has 14 residues. The CDR3 reads CASSHLGQGIGAFF. Written as DNA, the CDR3 is TGTGCCAGCAGCCACCTGGGACAGGGGATTGGGGCTTTCTTT.